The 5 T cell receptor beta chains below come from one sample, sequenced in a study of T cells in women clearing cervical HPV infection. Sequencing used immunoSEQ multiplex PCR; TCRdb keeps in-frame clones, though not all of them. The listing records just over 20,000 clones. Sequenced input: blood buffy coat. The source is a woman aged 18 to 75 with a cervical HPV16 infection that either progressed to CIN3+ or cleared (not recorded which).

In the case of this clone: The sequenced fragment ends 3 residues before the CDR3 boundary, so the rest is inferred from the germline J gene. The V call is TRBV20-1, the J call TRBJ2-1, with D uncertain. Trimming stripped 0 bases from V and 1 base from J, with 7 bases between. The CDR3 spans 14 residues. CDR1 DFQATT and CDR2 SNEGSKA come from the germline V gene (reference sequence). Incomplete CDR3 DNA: TGCAGTGCTAGAGATGGCAGGTCCTACAATGAG. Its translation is CSARDGRSYNE. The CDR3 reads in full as CSARDGRSYNEQFF.

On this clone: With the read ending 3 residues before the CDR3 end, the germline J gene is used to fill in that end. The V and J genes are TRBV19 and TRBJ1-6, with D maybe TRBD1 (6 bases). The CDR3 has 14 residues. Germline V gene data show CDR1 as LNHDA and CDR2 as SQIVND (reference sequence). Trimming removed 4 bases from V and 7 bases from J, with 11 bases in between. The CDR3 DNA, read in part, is TGTGCCAGTAGTAATCCAGGGGAAAATTCACCC. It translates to CASSNPGENSP. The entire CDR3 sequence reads CASSNPGENSPLHF.

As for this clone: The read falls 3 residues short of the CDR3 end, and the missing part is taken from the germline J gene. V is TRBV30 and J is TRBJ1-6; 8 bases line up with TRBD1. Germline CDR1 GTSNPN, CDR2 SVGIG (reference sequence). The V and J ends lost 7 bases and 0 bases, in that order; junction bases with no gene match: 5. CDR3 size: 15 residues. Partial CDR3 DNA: TGTGCCTCTCGACAGGGGAGCTCCTATAATTCACCC. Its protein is CASRQGSSYNSP. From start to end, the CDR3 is CASRQGSSYNSPLHF.

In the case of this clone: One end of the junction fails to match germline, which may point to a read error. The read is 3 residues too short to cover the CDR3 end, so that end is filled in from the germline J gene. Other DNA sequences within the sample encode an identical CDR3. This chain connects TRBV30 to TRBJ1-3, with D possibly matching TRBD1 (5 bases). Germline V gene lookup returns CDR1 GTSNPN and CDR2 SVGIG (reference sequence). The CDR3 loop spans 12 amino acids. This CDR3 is CAWGASGNTIYF. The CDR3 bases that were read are TGTGCCTGGGGGGCTTCTGGAAACACA.

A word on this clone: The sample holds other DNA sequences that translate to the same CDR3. This chain's CDR3 is CASSIGQNTGELFF. The sequenced CDR3 bases are TGTGCCAGTAGTATTGGGCAGAACACCGGGGAG. The chain joins TRBV19 to TRBJ2-2, with D hard to call. The sequenced fragment ends 3 residues before the CDR3 boundary, so the rest is inferred from the germline J gene. The CDR3 covers 14 residues. Germline CDR1 reads LNHDA; CDR2 reads SQIVND (reference sequence). V was cut by 3 bases and J by 1 base, with 6 bases left in between.